This TCR beta chain was recovered during a study of cytomegalovirus exposure and HLA in healthy donors (dated by TCRdb to 2017 to 2019). Broadly, across the study: A later analysis indicated that the 90 to 150 validation repertoires were generated on the platform also employed for the 700 or so repertoires of the first cohort. High-throughput TCR immunosequencing, statistical association of individual TCRs with disease status, and machine learning were combined to predict cytomegalovirus infection status. The study was designed to test whether signatures of past pathogen exposure could be identified by cataloging public T cell receptors. A separate validation cohort of 100 to 150 different subjects was used in addition to the approximately 670-subject first cohort.

The library was produced with the immunoSEQ multiplex PCR assay. The authors' analysis ran thus. A statistical classification framework was built to diagnose cytomegalovirus status from the catalog of TCR beta chain sequences. This immuneACCESS table, as held by TCRdb, lists in-frame sequences with V and J called but not all clones. Of the missing ones, under half trace to an unresolved V gene in checked studies; the others have no known cause. V and J calls plus clone size are reproduced from that table; the DNA served to infer D and trimming. Recorded for this sample are some 69,000 clones; roughly 94% of them occurred a single time. The ten largest clones add up to approximately 4.5% of the sample. The donors were included in the validation cohort of 100 to 150 subjects, a group kept apart from the roughly 700-subject first cohort. Study-wide conclusions, independent of this receptor: The study listed 164 TCR beta chains as associated with cytomegalovirus. While some public TCRs were present in many individuals, most TCR sequences turned up only very rarely across donors. The validation cohort had no HLA typing available for a later analysis, so co-occurrence within that cohort was assessed over all 110 or so repertoires. Subsequent analysis determined that TCRs grouped into clusters in the first cohort also showed a tendency toward co-occurrence across the 120 validation repertoires, and about 94% of cluster scores exceeded 0. In vitro tests confirmed that a few of the cytomegalovirus-associated TCR beta chains recognize cytomegalovirus antigens. It was suggested by the authors that the approach could potentially be generalized to other disease states and immunological phenotypes. The classifier was reported to diagnose cytomegalovirus status with high specificity and sensitivity in both the original cohort and the validation cohort.

On this clone itself: The specificity of this receptor is unknown. Base qualities are not recorded, but no much larger clone differs from it by a single base.

V drops 1 base and J drops 10 bases, leaving 12 bases in between. CDR1 is given as MNHNS and CDR2 as SASEGT, both from the germline V gene. The CDR3 runs 13 residues from the cysteine to the phenylalanine. Just CDR3 DNA is preserved here, 39 bases in frame from base 1. The chain uses TRBV6-1 and TRBJ2-3, with TRBD2 as a weak D call on 6 bases. The TCR comes from a man between 18 and 35 years old in good health and CMV-seropositive. The sample consisted of PBMCs. In nucleotide form, the sequence is TGTGCCAGCAGTGAAGGGCGAACGGGGGCGCAGTATTTT. The resulting protein is CASSEGRTGAQYF.